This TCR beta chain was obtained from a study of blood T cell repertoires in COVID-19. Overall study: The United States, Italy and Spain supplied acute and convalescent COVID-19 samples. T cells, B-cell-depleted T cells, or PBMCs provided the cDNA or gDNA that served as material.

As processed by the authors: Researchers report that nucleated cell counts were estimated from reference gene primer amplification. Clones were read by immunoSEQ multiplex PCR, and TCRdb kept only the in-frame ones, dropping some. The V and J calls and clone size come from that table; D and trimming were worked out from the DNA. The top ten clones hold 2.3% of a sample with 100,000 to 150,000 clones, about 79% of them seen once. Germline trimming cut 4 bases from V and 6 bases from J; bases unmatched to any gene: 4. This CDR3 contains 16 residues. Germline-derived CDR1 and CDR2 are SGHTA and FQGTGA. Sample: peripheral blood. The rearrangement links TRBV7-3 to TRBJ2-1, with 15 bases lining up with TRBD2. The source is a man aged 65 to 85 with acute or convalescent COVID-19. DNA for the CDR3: TGTGCCAGCAGCTCGCGGACTAGCGGGGGGGCCAATGAGCAGTTCTTC. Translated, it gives CASSSRTSGGANEQFF.